These T cell receptor beta chains were read from a single sample in a study of shared clonotypes between healthy human individuals. Generated by immunoSEQ multiplex PCR, the TCRdb table keeps only in-frame clones and is missing some. The sample contains 2 million to 2.5 million clones, around 90% of which appear only once. Sequenced sample: naive CD4+ T cells from PBMCs. These receptors came from a man younger than 35 in good health. Some clones in this sample may be carry-over from other donors' samples. The CDR3 runs from the conserved cysteine through the conserved F or W. A D gene is named only where the DNA matches it firmly. Size is omitted from some rows. Given values are once, few, many or a class for expanded clones.

v_call: TRBV6-6; clone_size: .; d_call: TRBD2; j_call: TRBJ2-1; cdr3_aa: CASSPPGGRPWDEQFF; cdr3_nt: TGTGCCAGCAGCCCCCCGGGCGGGAGGCCCTGGGATGAGCAGTTCTTC
v_call: TRBV27; clone_size: .; d_call: .; j_call: TRBJ1-4; cdr3_aa: CASSSPAAGEKLFF; cdr3_nt: TGTGCCAGCAGCTCCCCCGCGGCGGGTGAAAAACTGTTTTTT
v_call: TRBV6-6; clone_size: .; d_call: .; j_call: TRBJ2-2; cdr3_aa: CATSPRGAANTGELFF; cdr3_nt: TGTGCCACTTCCCCAAGGGGCGCGGCTAACACCGGGGAGCTGTTTTTT
v_call: TRBV6-6; clone_size: .; d_call: .; j_call: TRBJ2-5; cdr3_aa: CASKTTEETQYF; cdr3_nt: TGTGCCAGCAAGACAACGGAAGAGACCCAGTACTTC
v_call: TRBV6-1; clone_size: .; d_call: TRBD1; j_call: TRBJ2-3; cdr3_aa: CASSGRDRGTDTQYF; cdr3_nt: TGTGCCAGCAGTGGCCGGGACAGGGGCACAGATACGCAGTATTTT
v_call: TRBV10-3; clone_size: .; d_call: TRBD1; j_call: TRBJ2-1; cdr3_aa: CAISGGTASSYNEQFF; cdr3_nt: TGTGCCATCAGTGGGGGGACAGCCAGTTCCTACAATGAGCAGTTCTTC
v_call: TRBV28; clone_size: .; d_call: .; j_call: TRBJ2-7; cdr3_aa: CASGPRKDTNF; cdr3_nt: TGTGCCAGCGGCCCGCGGAAGGACACGAACTTC
v_call: TRBV28; clone_size: .; d_call: TRBD1; j_call: TRBJ2-3; cdr3_aa: CASSAQGQGADTQYF; cdr3_nt: TGTGCCAGCAGTGCCCAGGGACAGGGGGCAGATACGCAGTATTTT
v_call: TRBV15; clone_size: once; d_call: .; j_call: TRBJ1-2; cdr3_aa: CATSRAGWEGGYTF; cdr3_nt: TGTGCCACCAGCAGAGCTGGTTGGGAAGGTGGCTACACCTTC
v_call: TRBV7-3; clone_size: .; d_call: .; j_call: TRBJ1-2; cdr3_aa: CASSDTRQQKTF; cdr3_nt: TGTGCCAGCAGCGATACCCGACAGCAGAAGACCTTC
v_call: TRBV28; clone_size: .; d_call: TRBD1; j_call: TRBJ2-7; cdr3_aa: CASSLLGTGFTYEQYF; cdr3_nt: TGTGCCAGCAGTTTATTGGGGACAGGGTTCACCTACGAGCAGTACTTC
v_call: TRBV28; clone_size: .; d_call: .; j_call: TRBJ1-1; cdr3_aa: CASGFEAFF; cdr3_nt: TGTGCCAGCGGTTTCGAAGCTTTCTTT
v_call: TRBV2; clone_size: .; d_call: TRBD1; j_call: TRBJ2-4; cdr3_aa: CASSPSIGTVLQYF; cdr3_nt: TGTGCCAGCAGTCCTTCGATCGGGACAGTCCTACAGTACTTC
v_call: TRBV5-1; clone_size: .; d_call: .; j_call: TRBJ1-1; cdr3_aa: CASSLTPQGSNTEAFF; cdr3_nt: TGCGCCAGCAGTTTGACCCCGCAGGGGAGTAACACTGAAGCTTTCTTT
v_call: TRBV6-1; clone_size: once; d_call: .; j_call: TRBJ1-4; cdr3_aa: CASSVRDPLRTNEKLFF; cdr3_nt: TGTGCCAGCAGTGTACGGGACCCCCTAAGAACTAATGAAAAACTGTTTTTT
v_call: TRBV2; clone_size: .; d_call: .; j_call: TRBJ1-5; cdr3_aa: CASSESLHYSNQPQHF; cdr3_nt: TGTGCCAGCAGTGAAAGTCTCCACTATAGCAATCAGCCCCAGCATTTT
v_call: TRBV9; clone_size: .; d_call: .; j_call: TRBJ1-1; cdr3_aa: CASSAQPGQNTEAFF; cdr3_nt: TGTGCCAGCAGCGCGCAACCGGGACAGAACACTGAAGCTTTCTTT
v_call: TRBV7-2; clone_size: .; d_call: .; j_call: TRBJ2-2; cdr3_aa: CASSSYPPLGELFF; cdr3_nt: TGTGCCAGCAGCTCCTACCCCCCGCTGGGGGAGCTGTTTTTT
v_call: TRBV6-1; clone_size: .; d_call: .; j_call: TRBJ2-7; cdr3_aa: CASRGPGTFSDEQYF; cdr3_nt: TGTGCCAGCAGGGGACCGGGCACATTCTCTGACGAGCAGTACTTC
v_call: TRBV6-5; clone_size: .; d_call: .; j_call: TRBJ1-5; cdr3_aa: CASSYLNQPQHF; cdr3_nt: TGTGCCAGCAGTTACCTAAATCAGCCCCAGCATTTT
v_call: TRBV11-1; clone_size: once; d_call: .; j_call: TRBJ1-5; cdr3_aa: CASSPGHGDQPQHF; cdr3_nt: TGTGCCAGCAGCCCGGGACACGGTGATCAGCCCCAGCATTTT
v_call: TRBV5-6; clone_size: .; d_call: .; j_call: TRBJ1-1; cdr3_aa: CASSLVGTVNTEAFF; cdr3_nt: TGTGCCAGCAGCTTGGTAGGGACGGTGAACACTGAAGCTTTCTTT
v_call: TRBV4-1; clone_size: .; d_call: TRBD2; j_call: TRBJ2-3; cdr3_aa: CASSPLRGGRDTDTQYF; cdr3_nt: TGCGCCAGCAGCCCACTACGGGGGGGGAGAGACACAGATACGCAGTATTTT
v_call: TRBV4-1; clone_size: .; d_call: .; j_call: TRBJ2-7; cdr3_aa: CASSQLGRSDEQYF; cdr3_nt: TGCGCCAGCAGCCAACTGGGCAGGAGTGACGAGCAGTACTTC
v_call: TRBV11-2; clone_size: few; d_call: .; j_call: TRBJ2-2; cdr3_aa: CASRPFLADNTGELFF; cdr3_nt: TGTGCCAGCAGACCTTTCCTCGCGGATAACACCGGGGAGCTGTTTTTT
v_call: TRBV7-9; clone_size: .; d_call: TRBD1; j_call: TRBJ1-2; cdr3_aa: CASSSEQGAGRGYTF; cdr3_nt: TGTGCCAGCAGCTCAGAACAGGGGGCGGGTCGTGGCTACACCTTC
v_call: TRBV4-1; clone_size: .; d_call: TRBD1; j_call: TRBJ1-4; cdr3_aa: CASRRVGQGVGGGEKLFF; cdr3_nt: TGCGCCAGCAGACGTGTGGGACAGGGAGTTGGAGGAGGTGAAAAACTGTTTTTT
v_call: TRBV5-6; clone_size: .; d_call: TRBD1; j_call: TRBJ1-4; cdr3_aa: CASSRNQGAIEKLFF; cdr3_nt: TGTGCCAGCAGCCGAAATCAGGGGGCGATTGAAAAACTGTTTTTT
v_call: TRBV28; clone_size: .; d_call: TRBD2; j_call: TRBJ2-7; cdr3_aa: CASTTGTSLDYEQYF; cdr3_nt: TGTGCCAGCACCACTGGGACTAGCCTTGACTACGAGCAGTACTTC